This section outlines one T cell receptor (beta chain) sequence together with its context. The sample belongs to a study of blood T cell repertoires in COVID-19. As for the study in general: The United States, Italy and Spain supplied acute and convalescent COVID-19 samples. Sources were T cells, B-cell-depleted T cells, or PBMCs; the material itself was cDNA or gDNA.

Followed longitudinally, the Seattle patients had been enrolled during active infection. Authors' processing steps: Researchers report that nucleated cell counts were estimated from reference gene primer amplification. The data were produced by immunoSEQ multiplex PCR, yet TCRdb's version contains in-frame clones alone and is incomplete. V, J and clone size reflect that table, while D and trimming were determined from the DNA. The data show around 120,000 clones, almost 90% seen once. The CDR3 is made up of 14 amino acids. Germline V gene data show CDR1 as SGHAT and CDR2 as FQNNGV. J lost 5 bases, V lost 5 bases, and 7 bases had no gene match.

The sequence was collected from a woman aged 60-75 years with COVID-19, enrolled during active disease. This chain connects TRBV11-2 to TRBJ1-1, with TRBD1 matching over 8 bases. Material: peripheral blood. The CDR3 DNA reads TGTGCCAGCAGCGTCGGACAGGGTTGGACTGAAGCTTTCTTT. Translated: CASSVGQGWTEAFF.